Sequencing of this T cell receptor beta chain was carried out in a study of CD8 T cells in Susac syndrome (dated by TCRdb to 2018 to 2020). A note on the overall study: Among the Susac syndrome patients who were sequenced, clinically active disease was present in six and clinical remission was observed in roughly eight. At blood withdrawal, Susac syndrome patients were therapy-naive, treated with corticosteroids (with IVIg additionally given to some), or treated with IVIg alone. Whether CD8+ T cell activation and differentiation in Susac syndrome was antigen driven was tested using repertoire sequencing. Here is what the overall study found, with its caveats: The study acknowledged that relatively few individuals were included in the TCR sequencing and HLA analysis. In patients with Susac syndrome, the CD4+ T cell repertoire showed no detectable clonal expansion.

Peripheral blood CD8+ and CD4+ T cells from healthy donors, Susac syndrome patients and multiple sclerosis patients were profiled by high-throughput TCR beta sequencing. Recently defined diagnostic criteria for definite or probable disease were met by the Susac syndrome patients. Bulk CD8+ and CD4+ T cells were purified by magnetic negative isolation, while CD8+ TEMRA cells were enriched using FACS. Blood was drawn into EDTA tubes, processed within 24 hours, and PBMCs were isolated by density gradient centrifugation. PBMCs intended for TCR sequencing were cryopreserved in liquid nitrogen and were subsequently thawed in a 37 degrees C water bath. The sorted or isolated CD4+, CD8+ and CD8+ TEMRA cells had a purity of 90% or higher. Germline trimming: 5 bases from V, 1 base from J; junction bases outside gene matches: 14. The CDR3 numbers 18 residues from cysteine through phenylalanine. The CDR3 DNA has 54 bases and is translated from base 1. The germline V gene (reference sequence) specifies DFQATT as CDR1 and SNEGSKA as CDR2.

With regard to this clonotype: What this receptor recognizes is not known. No per-base quality is available; no much larger clone lies one base away.

RNA was extracted using the RNeasy kit, and about 0.5 to 1 ug of the RNA was reverse transcribed with random hexamers. TCR beta CDR3 regions were amplified with the immunoSEQ multiplex PCR assay covering 54 Vbeta and 13 Jbeta segments. To correct PCR amplification bias, a synthetic template baseline was used for both primer optimization and computational correction. The study's own analysis went as follows. Reads were annotated to V, D and J genes per IMGT and analyzed with immunoSEQ Analyzer, keeping only productive sequences. Clonality was computed as one minus Shannon entropy normalized by log2 of the number of productive unique sequences. Public and private clones were assessed among the 100 most prevalent clones of each patient and control. Clones were defined as Susac-specific when absent from the healthy and MS cohorts, from approximately 970 published viral clones and from other ImmuneACCESS disease sequences. TCRdb redid the processing of the public reads, applying fastp at Q25 and MiXCR, and retained in-frame beta chains. Every distinct CDR3 protein forms one entry, paired with its most common genes and DNA. These V and J calls derive from TCRdb rather than the authors' analysis. This sample lists over 140,000 distinct CDR3 sequences; around 93% were detected once. The top ten clones comprise 0.13% to 0.15% of the sample.

Recombination linked TRBV20-1 to TRBJ2-3; 11 central bases correspond to TRBD2. The receptor comes from a human donor with Susac syndrome. The sample comprised CD4+ T cells from PBMCs. The CDR3 has the sequence CSAPWGLAGGRGTDTQYF. The bases are TGCAGTGCTCCCTGGGGGCTAGCGGGAGGCCGGGGCACAGATACGCAGTATTTT.